The clone carrying this T cell receptor beta chain was detected only a few times. The antigen is not known. From germline, CDR1 is MNHNS and CDR2 SASEGT. CDR3 length equals 12 residues. Trimming took 2 bases from V and 6 from J, leaving 8 bases between them. This sample is part of a study of blood T cells in healthy people across ages. The second PCR ran roughly 6 to 12 cycles with a sample-barcoded 5' primer and J-beta primers. TCRdb re-called the 5' RACE reads through MiXCR, storing one row per CDR3 protein. The sample lists around 750,000 distinct CDR3 sequences; about 53% were seen once. Findings of the study overall: It was the long-lived donors that had more naive CD4+ cells and higher diversity than aged donors. Naive T cell percentage showed a strong correlation with TCR beta diversity.

The specimen was blood. The chain combines TRBV6-1 with TRBJ2-7; perhaps D is TRBD1 or TRBD2 (5 bases each). The TCR originated in a man older than 75 in good health. The CDR3 sequence: CASSERDREQYF. For the CDR3, the DNA is TGTGCCAGCAGTGAACGGGACCGCGAGCAGTACTTC.